A selection of T cell receptor beta chains follows, all from one sample in a study of blood T cells in healthy people across ages. Each CDR3 protein gets one entry after TCRdb re-called the 5' RACE reads with MiXCR. The sample has 650,000 to 900,000 distinct CDR3 sequences, approximately 67% seen once. Sequencing was done on a sample of blood. These receptors originate from a man younger than 40 in good health. The conserved cysteine and the conserved F or W are not part of the CDR3 here.

cdr3_aa | v_call
ASSGTGMNTEAF | TRBV6-1
ASSVEYRGPSTDTQY | TRBV9
ASSSERDEKLF | TRBV7-2
ASSQGLGSNASYEQY | TRBV7-9
SEGDGTSTDTQY | TRBV29-1
ATSRGGADTNNNEQF | TRBV15
ASSQEGGKRAF | TRBV3-1
ASSYSKGRYSHGYT | TRBV6-2/TRBV6-3
ASSKDSNEQF | TRBV2
SVLPRVDRGSGGYT | TRBV29-1
SASFTSGGEMETQY | TRBV20-1
AAVLLGQGMADTQY | TRBV7-8
SARGNQETQY | TRBV20-1
ASSQAFGQGFYEQY | TRBV4-3
ASSQLLVSYNEQF | TRBV16
ASSYGTGRGNEQF | TRBV7-9
ASSILAGGSQYQETQY | TRBV6-2/TRBV6-3
AARGDRHNEQF | TRBV27
ASTVGSSGGRGNEQF | TRBV4-2
ASSPRTSRGRYNEQF | TRBV6-2/TRBV6-3
ASSETSGHADTQY | TRBV21-1
SALTYSYNEQF | TRBV29-1
ASSLMAPPLLSNQPQH | TRBV27
SLSGGGPYNEQF | TRBV20-1
ASSGLAGATYEQY | TRBV7-2
ASKTGAKETQY | TRBV7-8
ASSTSSSTDTQY | TRBV7-3
SARGRSFSYNEQY | TRBV20-1
ASSISLAGSTDTQY | TRBV19
ASSAGLAGGIVGELF | TRBV7-3
ASSSRENTEAF | TRBV12-3/TRBV12-4
AISKDGNQPQH | TRBV10-3
ASSQEGDTNYGYT | TRBV4-2
ASSPQPGLAGNEQF | TRBV3-1
ASSRGGGYQETQY | TRBV4-2
ASSETGSPTDTQY | TRBV27
ASSQLTGGGNEQF | TRBV7-2
ASRTAYTDTQY | TRBV2
ASSQEIGTGGGYT | TRBV4-2
ASSWGWELSSYNSPLH | TRBV7-9